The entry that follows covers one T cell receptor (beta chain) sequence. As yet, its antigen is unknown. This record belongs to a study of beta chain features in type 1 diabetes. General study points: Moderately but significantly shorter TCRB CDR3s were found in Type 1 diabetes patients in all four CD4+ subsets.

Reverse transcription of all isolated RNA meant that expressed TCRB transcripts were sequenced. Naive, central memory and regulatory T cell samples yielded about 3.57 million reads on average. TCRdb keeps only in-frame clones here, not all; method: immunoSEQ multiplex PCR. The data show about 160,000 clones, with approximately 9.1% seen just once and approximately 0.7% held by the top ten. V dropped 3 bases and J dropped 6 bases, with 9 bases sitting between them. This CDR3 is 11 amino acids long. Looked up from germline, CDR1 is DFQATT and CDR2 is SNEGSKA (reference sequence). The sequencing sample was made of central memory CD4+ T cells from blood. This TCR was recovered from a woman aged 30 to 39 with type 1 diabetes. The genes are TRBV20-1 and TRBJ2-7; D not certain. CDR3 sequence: CSASPLREQYF. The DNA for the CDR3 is TGCAGTGCTAGTCCCCTACGCGAGCAGTACTTC.